A selection of T cell receptor beta chains follows, all from one sample in a study of control samples from healthy donors and cancer patients. Produced via immunoSEQ multiplex PCR; TCRdb's table is partial and in-frame only. The sample lists about 130,000 clones, roughly 95% occurring once. The sample was blood. These receptors originate from a man between 25 and 39 years old in good health. The CDR3 runs from the conserved cysteine through the conserved F or W. A D gene is named only where the DNA matches it firmly. The size entry is marked missing in some rows and otherwise reads once, few, many or a size class.

.	.	TRBV5-1	TRBJ1-6	TGCGCCAGCAGGCTGCAGCCGGCATCCTATAATTCACCCCTCCACTTT	CASRLQPASYNSPLHF
.	.	TRBV12-3/TRBV12-4	TRBJ2-7	TGTGCCAGCAGTTTAGGTGCCTACGAGCAGTACTTC	CASSLGAYEQYF
TRBD1	once	TRBV9	TRBJ1-2	TGTGCCAGCAGCGGGACAGGGACTGGCTACACCTTC	CASSGTGTGYTF
.	.	TRBV4-1	TRBJ1-6	TGCGCCAGCAGCCAAATCGTAGGGATACCCCTCCACTTT	CASSQIVGIPLHF
.	.	TRBV3-1/TRBV3-2	TRBJ1-2	TGTGCCAGCAGTCAAGCGAGGGGATATGGCTACACCTTC	CASSQARGYGYTF
TRBD2	.	TRBV28	TRBJ2-7	TGTGCCAGCAGTTCCGGTGGTAGCGGGGGGCTTTACGAGCAGTACTTC	CASSSGGSGGLYEQYF
.	.	TRBV28	TRBJ2-7	TGTGCCAGCAGTTTACTGACAGAGCCCTACGAGCAGTACTTC	CASSLLTEPYEQYF
TRBD2	.	TRBV7-8	TRBJ2-1	TGTGCCAGCAGCTTAGGGACTAGTGTAACAGGTGAGCAGTTCTTC	CASSLGTSVTGEQFF
.	.	TRBV6-1	TRBJ2-3	TGTGCCAGCAGTGAAGCGAGAGCGACACTCACAGATACGCAGTATTTT	CASSEARATLTDTQYF
.	once	TRBV7-9	TRBJ2-5	TGTGCCAGCAGTCTAGACAGTCAAGAGACCCAGTACTTC	CASSLDSQETQYF
.	once	TRBV11-2	TRBJ2-2	TGTGCCAGCAGCTTAAGTCCAGGGATTTACACCGGGGAGCTGTTTTTT	CASSLSPGIYTGELFF
.	once	TRBV11-2	TRBJ2-7	TGTGCCAGCATTCTCTCTAGGGACTCCTACGAGCAGTACTTC	CASILSRDSYEQYF
.	.	TRBV4-3	TRBJ2-1	TGCGCCAGCAGCCAGGGCGGAATTAAAGACAATGAGCAGTTCTTC	CASSQGGIKDNEQFF
.	.	TRBV30	TRBJ2-1	TGTGCCTGGAGTTTGGGCTCGGGCAATGAGCAGTTCTTC	CAWSLGSGNEQFF
TRBD2	once	TRBV7-2	TRBJ2-3	TGTGCCAGCTTAAACGGGGGGGCGACAGATACGCAGTATTTT	CASLNGGATDTQYF
TRBD1	.	TRBV6-2/TRBV6-3	TRBJ1-5	TGTGCCAGCACCCCACGCGGAAGACAGGGGAGCAATCAGCCCCAGCATTTT	CASTPRGRQGSNQPQHF
.	.	TRBV28	TRBJ1-1	TGTGCCAGCACAAACCGGGGCACTGAAGCTTTCTTT	CASTNRGTEAFF
.	.	TRBV7-9	TRBJ1-2	TGTGCCAGCAGCCCTGATGCCCCCGCTGGCTACACCTTC	CASSPDAPAGYTF
.	.	TRBV7-9	TRBJ1-1	TGTGCCAGCAGCTTATCAGAAGAAGCTTTCTTT	CASSLSEEAFF
.	.	TRBV5-5	TRBJ1-1	TGTGCCAGCAGACCTGAGACGGGGTTTGAAGCTTTCTTT	CASRPETGFEAFF
TRBD2	.	TRBV9	TRBJ2-3	TGTGCCAGCAGCCCCGGCGGGGGGGCGACAGATACGCAGTATTTT	CASSPGGGATDTQYF
TRBD2	.	TRBV9	TRBJ2-3	TGTGCCAGCAGCCCCCGGGGCCTAGCGGGGGGGGCCACAGATACGCAGTATTTT	CASSPRGLAGGATDTQYF
TRBD2	.	TRBV11-3	TRBJ2-2	TGTGCCAGCAGCAATCCTCTCGGGGGGGACACCGGGGAGCTGTTTTTT	CASSNPLGGDTGELFF
.	.	TRBV12-2	TRBJ2-2	TGTGCAAGTCGCTTAGACAGGGATGAAGGGTCGGAGCTGTTTTTT	CASRLDRDEGSELFF
.	.	TRBV7-3	TRBJ2-2	TGTGCCAGCAGCTTATCCGACTCATCGGGGGAGCTGTTTTTT	CASSLSDSSGELFF
.	.	TRBV7-2	TRBJ2-3	TGTGCCAGCAGCTTTTTGGGGGCGGATACGCAGTATTTT	CASSFLGADTQYF
.	.	TRBV11-2	TRBJ2-5	TGTGCCAGCAGCTTAGGTGTGACTAGTACCGAGACCCAGTACTTC	CASSLGVTSTETQYF
.	.	TRBV6-5	TRBJ2-6	TGTGCCAGCAGGACAGGAGCGGGGGCCAACGTCCTGACTTTC	CASRTGAGANVLTF
TRBD1	.	TRBV2	TRBJ1-2	TGTGCCAGCATGCGGCAGGGGGCCACCTATGGCTACACCTTC	CASMRQGATYGYTF
.	.	TRBV6-5	TRBJ2-4	TGTGCCAGCAGTTTGGAGACAGGAGCCAAAAACATTCAGTACTTC	CASSLETGAKNIQYF
.	few	TRBV15	TRBJ2-3	TGTGCCACCAGCAGAGCCGGACAGAGCACAGATACGCAGTATTTT	CATSRAGQSTDTQYF
TRBD1	.	TRBV15	TRBJ1-2	TGTGCCACCAGCAGAGACAGGGGGCGTAACTATGGCTACACCTTC	CATSRDRGRNYGYTF
.	.	TRBV10-3	TRBJ1-6	TGTGCCATCAGTGAGTTGGGAAGAGGGTCACCCCTCCACTTT	CAISELGRGSPLHF
.	once	TRBV5-6	TRBJ1-4	TGTGCCAGCAGTTCTTGGCCGGGTAGTGAAAAACTGTTTTTT	CASSSWPGSEKLFF
.	.	TRBV19	TRBJ2-2	TGTGCCAGTAGTATTTGGGCGAACACCGGGGAGCTGTTTTTT	CASSIWANTGELFF
.	.	TRBV5-8	TRBJ1-1	TGTGCCAGCGGTAGGGCGAACACTGAAGCTTTCTTT	CASGRANTEAFF
.	.	TRBV7-9	TRBJ1-4	TGTGCCAGCAGCTCCGGACAGATTGCAACTAATGAAAAACTGTTTTTT	CASSSGQIATNEKLFF
TRBD1	.	TRBV19	TRBJ2-7	TGTGCCAGTAGTGCCTCAACCCGGGACAGGGGATACGAGCAGTACTTC	CASSASTRDRGYEQYF
.	.	TRBV5-6	TRBJ1-2	TGTGCCAGCAGCACTCGGACCGTTACACTCTATGGCTACACCTTC	CASSTRTVTLYGYTF
TRBD1	.	TRBV27	TRBJ2-7	TGTGCCAGCACCCGGACAGGGCTGGCCGACGAGCAGTACTTC	CASTRTGLADEQYF
.	.	TRBV6-2/TRBV6-3	TRBJ1-1	TGTGCCAGCAGCCCCGGGGGGGCCGGGCATGGCACTGAAGCTTTCTTT	CASSPGGAGHGTEAFF
TRBD1	few	TRBV2	TRBJ2-7	TGTGCCAGCAGTGAATCCGGAACGACAGGGACCCCCTACGAGCAGTACTTC	CASSESGTTGTPYEQYF
TRBD1	.	TRBV5-8	TRBJ1-2	TGTGCCAGCAGTTGGGACAGTGACTATGGCTACACCTTC	CASSWDSDYGYTF
.	.	TRBV7-9	TRBJ2-3	TGTGCCAGCAGCTTCCAGGGGTTAGATACGCAGTATTTT	CASSFQGLDTQYF
.	.	TRBV19	TRBJ1-1	TGTGCCAGTAGTATTAAAATGAACACTGAAGCTTTCTTT	CASSIKMNTEAFF
TRBD1	.	TRBV13	TRBJ1-6	TGTGCCAGCAGCCTCAGGGGGGGCGCGGATTCACCCCTCCACTTT	CASSLRGGADSPLHF
.	.	TRBV2	TRBJ1-3	TGTGCCAGCAGATCCTTTGGGGGCTCTGGAAACACCATATATTTT	CASRSFGGSGNTIYF
TRBD1	.	TRBV5-6	TRBJ1-1	TGTGCCAGCAGCTTTTGGACAGGGACCACTGAAGCTTTCTTT	CASSFWTGTTEAFF
.	.	TRBV28	TRBJ1-1	TGTGCCAGCAGTTTGGAGGGGCGTGAAGCTTTCTTT	CASSLEGREAFF
.	.	TRBV15	TRBJ1-1	TGTGCCACCAGCAGAGATCGTTCAGACACTGAAGCTTTCTTT	CATSRDRSDTEAFF
.	.	TRBV14	TRBJ1-6	TGTGCCAGCAGCCAGGCCAGGGGCTCACCCCTCCACTTT	CASSQARGSPLHF
.	.	TRBV6-2/TRBV6-3	TRBJ1-5	TGTGCCAGCAGCCCCATTCTCCAGCCCCAGCATTTT	CASSPILQPQHF